The 29 T cell receptor beta chains in this list originate from one sample, sequenced in a study of vaccination effects on CD4 cells after COVID-19. Clones were read by immunoSEQ multiplex PCR, and TCRdb kept only the in-frame ones, dropping some. The sample includes roughly 31,000 clones, 70% of them seen just once. Around day 10 of culture, CD4+ T cells were separated out. These receptors' targets are unknown. The sample in question was CD4+ T cells from PBMCs cultured without peptide, obtained before COVID-19 vaccination. The receptors here all came from a human donor who received a COVID-19 vaccine.

This rearrangement joins TRBV5-4 to TRBJ2-7, with 12 bases aligning to TRBD2. The CDR3 runs to 14 residues. V lost 1 base to trimming and J lost 7 bases; unmatched junction nucleotides: 3. In germline, CDR1 is SGHNT, CDR2 YYREEE (reference sequence). CDR3 sequence (DNA): TGTGCCAGCAGCTTGCTAGCGGGGGGGCGTGAGCAGTACTTC. Translated, it gives CASSLLAGGREQYF.

This clone was detected a few times. This chain connects TRBV5-6 to TRBJ1-2, with a weak D call TRBD1 (6 bases). This CDR3 spans 14 amino acids. Per the germline V gene, CDR1 is SGHDT and CDR2 is YYEEEE. V was pared by 2 bases and J by 4 bases, with 12 bases between. The DNA of the CDR3 is TGTGCCAGCAGCTTCAGGGGACTCAGCTATGGCTACACCTTC. Translating it yields CASSFRGLSYGYTF.

The chain uses TRBV7-2 and TRBJ2-5, with D perhaps TRBD2 (6 bases). This CDR3 spans 16 amino acids. Per the germline V gene, CDR1 is SGHTA and CDR2 is FQGNSA. V was cut by 5 bases and J by 3 bases, with 19 bases left in between. The CDR3 here is CASSPMMRAGKETQYF. CDR3 bases: TGTGCCAGCAGCCCCATGATGCGGGCGGGAAAAGAGACCCAGTACTTC.

The CDR3 protein is CASSLWGNTGELFF. CDR3 nucleotide sequence: TGCGCCAGCAGCTTGTGGGGTAACACCGGGGAGCTGTTTTTT. This chain uses TRBV5-1 with TRBJ2-2; D is unresolved. V was shortened by 1 base and J by 2 bases, with 6 bases between the two germline ends. Looked up from germline, CDR1 is SGHRS and CDR2 is YFSETQ. The CDR3 contains 14 residues.

This sequence joins TRBV7-5 and TRBJ2-1; the table's D gene call, TRBD2, was not cross checked with the DNA. TRBV7-5 is shown as a pseudogene. The CDR3 sequence is 17 residues long. The CDR3 region has the DNA TGTGTCAGAACCCGGACTAGCGGCAACAGCTCCTACAATGAGCAGTTCTTC. Encoded protein: CVRTRTSGNSSYNEQFF.

This clone was seen only a few times. This sequence joins TRBV2 and TRBJ1-2; possibly TRBD1 for D (5 bases). The CDR3 contains 15 residues. Trimming removed 0 bases at V and 4 bases at J, with 12 bases between. CDR1 is SNHLY and CDR2 is FYNNEI in the germline V gene. The CDR3 here is CASSEAQRQSYGYTF. The DNA of the CDR3 is TGTGCCAGCAGTGAAGCGCAGAGACAGAGCTATGGCTACACCTTC.

The chain recombines TRBV14 with TRBJ2-7; 12 bases agree with TRBD2. Losses at the gene ends were 4 bases for V and 4 bases for J; bases not matched to a gene: 17. CDR1 and CDR2 from the germline V gene are SGHDN and FVKESK. The CDR3 has 19 amino acids. The CDR3 DNA is TGTGCCAGCAGCCCCGGACTAGCGGGAAGGATACCGAAGAATTACGAGCAGTACTTC. This translates into CASSPGLAGRIPKNYEQYF.

The chain employs TRBV4-1 and TRBJ1-5, with a weak D call TRBD1 (5 bases). CDR3 length: 15 residues. The V and J ends lost 5 bases and 1 base respectively, with 12 bases between them. Per germline, CDR1 MGHRA and CDR2 YSYEKL. The CDR3 nucleotides read TGCGCCAGCAGCAAACCAGGGTTAAGCAATCAGCCCCAGCATTTT. It specifies CASSKPGLSNQPQHF.

The gene calls are TRBV14 and TRBJ1-1; D is undetermined. Germline CDR1 and CDR2: SGHDN and FVKESK. The length of the CDR3 is 13 residues. V dropped 0 bases and J dropped 1 base, with 3 bases sitting between them. CDR3 region: CASSQDGNTEAFF. CDR3 sequence (DNA): TGTGCCAGCAGCCAAGACGGGAACACTGAAGCTTTCTTT.

The chain couples TRBV29-1 to TRBJ2-3; D unclear. The length of the CDR3 is 15 residues. With 2 bases removed from V and 2 bases from J, the gap between germline ends came to 14 bases. Germline loops: CDR1 SQVTM, CDR2 ANQGSEA. The CDR3 DNA sequence: TGCAGCGTTGAAAGGCACCCCTCTCACACAGATACGCAGTATTTT. This encodes CSVERHPSHTDTQYF.

The V and J genes are TRBV4-2 and TRBJ1-2; 8 bases fit TRBD1. Germline V CDR1 and CDR2: LGHNA, YNFKEQ. The CDR3 contains 15 residues. The J segment lost 3 bases and the V segment lost 0 bases, leaving 3 bases of the junction unmatched. As DNA, the CDR3 is TGTGCCAGCAGCCAAGATCACAGGGGGGACTATGGCTACACCTTC. Its protein is CASSQDHRGDYGYTF.

About this clone itself: This CDR3 is also generated by other DNA sequences in the sample. This sequence joins TRBV5-1 and TRBJ2-7; 8 nucleotides line up with TRBD2. Losses at the gene ends were 1 base for V and 2 bases for J; bases not matched to a gene: 2. This CDR3 spans 14 amino acids. Germline V gene lookup returns CDR1 SGHRS and CDR2 YFSETQ. Here the CDR3 DNA reads TGCGCCAGCAGCTTGACTAGCGGTACCTACGAGCAGTACTTC. This sequence encodes CASSLTSGTYEQYF.

The chain joins TRBV21-1 to TRBJ1-5; the table's D call TRBD1 went unverified against the DNA. TRBV21-1 is flagged as a pseudogene. There are 15 residues in the CDR3. DNA for the CDR3: TGTGCCAGCAGCAATTGCGGACAGGGCACTCAGCCCCAGCATTTT. Translated, it gives CASSNCGQGTQPQHF.

In this sample, this clone turned up once. The chain combines TRBV5-1 with TRBJ2-3; 12 bases align to TRBD2. In germline, CDR1 is SGHRS, CDR2 YFSETQ. V lost 4 bases, J lost 4 bases, and 7 bases stayed unmatched. The CDR3 is made up of 16 amino acids. Here the CDR3 DNA reads TGCGCCAGCAGCCCTACTAGCGGGGGGATAGCAGATACGCAGTATTTT. Amino acids: CASSPTSGGIADTQYF.

V and J are TRBV20-1 and TRBJ2-5; no definite D call. CDR1 and CDR2 from the germline V gene are DFQATT and SNEGSKA (reference sequence). The CDR3 is 11 residues long. Deletions cut 3 bases from V and 3 bases from J, with 5 bases between. The CDR3 spells CSASTKETQYF. The CDR3 coding sequence is TGCAGTGCTAGCACTAAAGAGACCCAGTACTTC.

The rearrangement joins TRBV5-5 to TRBJ2-7, with 9 bases identical to TRBD2. Unmatched junction bases numbered 18, after V lost 2 bases and J lost 0 bases. The CDR3 extends over 20 amino acids. The germline gives CDR1 SGHKS, CDR2 YYEKEE (reference sequence). This chain's CDR3 is CASSFFRVGSGSTSSYEQYF. CDR3 DNA: TGTGCCAGCAGCTTTTTCCGGGTGGGTAGCGGGAGCACAAGCTCCTACGAGCAGTACTTC.

There are a few counts of this clone. The chain is built from TRBV4-1 and TRBJ1-6; D unclear. Germline V gene lookup returns CDR1 MGHRA and CDR2 YSYEKL. Trimming took off 7 bases at V and 6 bases at J, with 13 bases between the two ends. This CDR3 comprises 14 residues. DNA of the CDR3: TGCGCCAGCAAACAGACTTTGTCTAATTCACCCCTCCACTTT. Its translation is CASKQTLSNSPLHF.

The V call is TRBV4-1, the J call TRBJ2-2; D possibly corresponds to TRBD1 (5 bases). Germline-derived CDR1 and CDR2 are MGHRA and YSYEKL. Trimming removed 11 bases from V and 7 bases from J, with 20 bases in between. The CDR3 length is 14 residues. The CDR3 here is CAPFLGVYIGELFF. CDR3 nucleotide sequence: TGCGCCCCTTTCTTAGGGGTCTACATCGGGGAGCTGTTTTTT.

V and J are TRBV20-1 and TRBJ1-2, with 11 bases fitting TRBD1. Germline trimming cut 3 bases from V and 8 bases from J; bases unmatched to any gene: 2. This CDR3 is built from 12 residues. Germline V CDR1 and CDR2: DFQATT, SNEGSKA (reference sequence). Here the CDR3 DNA reads TGCAGTGCTAGTTGGACAGGGGGCGGCTACACCTTC. Residues: CSASWTGGGYTF.

The CDR3 bases are TGCAGCGTGGCAACCAACAGGGACGAGCAGTACTTC. As protein: CSVATNRDEQYF. The V gene is TRBV29-1, the J gene TRBJ2-7; a weak D match, TRBD1 (6 bases). Per germline, CDR1 SQVTM and CDR2 ANQGSEA. The CDR3 runs to 12 residues. V dropped 6 bases and J dropped 5 bases, with 14 bases sitting between them.

V and J are TRBV13 and TRBJ2-7; 8 nucleotides match TRBD1. This CDR3 spans 16 amino acids. The germline V gene has CDR1 PRHDT and CDR2 FYEKMQ (reference sequence). Trimming at V came to 5 bases and at J to 2 bases, leaving 11 bases not matched to a gene. The CDR3 protein is CASSRTGGIIAYEQYF. Here the CDR3 DNA reads TGTGCCAGCAGCCGTACAGGGGGGATAATAGCCTACGAGCAGTACTTC.

This clone is medium-sized (0.01 to 0.1%) within its sample. Within the sample, other DNA sequences also encode this same CDR3. The chain joins TRBV3-1 (or the pseudogene TRBV3-2) to TRBJ1-2; D is ambiguous. Germline loops: CDR1 LGHDT, CDR2 YNNKEL (reference sequence). The CDR3 is made up of 12 amino acids. V dropped 3 bases and J dropped 7 bases, with 9 bases sitting between them. The chain's CDR3 is CASSQGNSGYTF. CDR3 nucleotides: TGTGCCAGCAGCCAGGGAAATAGTGGCTACACCTTC.

The V gene is TRBV14, the J gene TRBJ2-7; 9 positions agree with TRBD2. J lost 6 bases, V lost 3 bases, and 3 bases had no gene match. Per the germline V gene, CDR1 is SGHDN and CDR2 is FVKESK. CDR3 length equals 13 residues. The CDR3 bases are TGTGCCAGCAGCCAGAATAGCGGGGGCGAGCAGTACTTC. Protein: CASSQNSGGEQYF.

This chain uses TRBV30 with TRBJ1-1; 7 bases are shared with TRBD1. Unmatched junction bases numbered 5, after V lost 3 bases and J lost 1 base. CDR3 length equals 14 residues. Germline V CDR1 and CDR2: GTSNPN, SVGIG (reference sequence). CDR3 nucleotide sequence: TGTGCCTGGAGGAGGGGACAGCAGAACACTGAAGCTTTCTTT. Translating it yields CAWRRGQQNTEAFF.

This sequence joins TRBV19 and TRBJ2-5; the match to TRBD2 covers 8 bases. The length of the CDR3 is 15 residues. Germline assignment: CDR1 LNHDA and CDR2 SQIVND (reference sequence). J was trimmed by 2 bases and V by 3 bases; bases with no gene match: 5. The CDR3 spells CASSIFSGNQETQYF. For the CDR3, the DNA is TGTGCCAGTAGTATTTTTAGCGGGAATCAAGAGACCCAGTACTTC.

The chain recombines TRBV11-1 with TRBJ1-2, with 7 positions matching TRBD1. From germline, CDR1 is SGHAT and CDR2 FQDESV (reference sequence). The V segment lost 5 bases and the J segment 6 bases; nucleotides outside the gene matches: 3. The CDR3 is 12 residues long. CDR3 protein: CASSETGDGYTF. In nucleotides, the CDR3 is TGTGCCAGCAGCGAAACAGGGGATGGCTACACCTTC. Supplemented by reference TRBV11-1 and TRBJ1-2, the full variable domain reads EAEVAQSPRYKITEKSQAVAFWCDPISGHATLYWYRQILGQGPELLVQFQDESVVDDSQLPKDRFSAERLKGVDSTLKIQPAELGDSAMYLCASSETGDGYTFGSGTRLTVV.

This clone was observed a handful of times. This chain links TRBV6-4 with TRBJ2-1, with TRBD2 identical over 12 bases. The CDR3 loop spans 16 amino acids. Germline V CDR1 and CDR2: MRHNA, SNTAGT. V lost 2 bases, J lost 5 bases, and 4 bases stayed unmatched. CDR3 DNA sequence: TGTGCCAGCAGTGACATGGGACTAGCGGGTCACAATGAGCAGTTCTTC. It yields the protein CASSDMGLAGHNEQFF.

The chain employs TRBV19 and TRBJ2-1, with 9 positions matching TRBD1. The V segment lost 6 bases and the J segment 7 bases; nucleotides outside the gene matches: 13. Germline CDR1 LNHDA, CDR2 SQIVND (reference sequence). The CDR3 extends over 16 amino acids. The CDR3 DNA follows: TGTGCCAGTAGCCCTGGACCGGGACAGGGTCGGAATGAGCAGTTCTTC. It encodes CASSPGPGQGRNEQFF.

V gene TRBV6-5 combines with J gene TRBJ2-3, with 12 bases identical to TRBD2. The germline V gene has CDR1 MNHEY and CDR2 SVGAGI. The CDR3 extends over 13 amino acids. J was trimmed by 3 bases and V by 8 bases; bases with no gene match: 0. DNA for the CDR3: TGTGCCAGCCTAGCGGGAGGGACAGATACGCAGTATTTT. Its protein is CASLAGGTDTQYF.